The 32 T cell receptor beta chains below come from one sample, sequenced in a study of blood T cell repertoires in COVID-19. Sequencing used immunoSEQ multiplex PCR; TCRdb keeps in-frame clones, though not all of them. The sample gives about 68,000 clones, 84% of which show up once; 7.5% to 9% is in the top ten. The sequenced sample was peripheral blood. These receptors all come from a man over 45 with active COVID-19.

V gene TRBV18 combines with J gene TRBJ1-1, with 7 nucleotides matching TRBD1. The germline V gene has CDR1 KGHSH and CDR2 LQKENI. Unmatched junction bases numbered 5, after V lost 4 bases and J lost 3 bases. This CDR3 is built from 14 residues. The CDR3 reads CASSLTGSDTEAFF. CDR3 in DNA: TGTGCCAGCTCACTGACAGGGAGCGACACTGAAGCTTTCTTT.

CDR3 loop: CASSVGPPETQYF. CDR3 DNA: TGTGCCAGCAGCGTAGGGCCCCCGGAGACCCAGTACTTC. This chain connects TRBV9 to TRBJ2-5, with D unresolved. CDR3 length: 13 amino acids. The V gene's germline CDR1 is SGDLS and CDR2 YYNGEE. Between the trimmed V and J ends, which lost 0 bases and 5 bases, there was a span of 8 bases.

The V gene is TRBV25-1, the J gene TRBJ1-2; a possible D gene is TRBD1 (5 bases). Germline CDR1 is MGHDK and CDR2 is SYGVNS. The CDR3 loop spans 12 amino acids. The ends were cut back, 10 bases at V and 5 bases at J, with 14 bases in the middle. The CDR3 DNA follows: TGTGCCACCCGCCGTGGGGGGTATGGCTACACCTTC. It yields the protein CATRRGGYGYTF.

For the CDR3, the DNA is TGTGCCAGCAGCTTAGTGCGGGAGAGCACAGATACGCAGTATTTT. This translates into CASSLVRESTDTQYF. The V and J genes are TRBV7-6 and TRBJ2-3; 7 nucleotides line up with TRBD2. This CDR3 has 15 residues. The V gene's germline CDR1 is SGHVS and CDR2 FNYEAQ. J was trimmed by 0 bases and V by 1 base; bases with no gene match: 1.

The chain carries TRBV24-1 and TRBJ2-2, with TRBD1 identical over 8 bases. V trimming: 4 bases; J trimming: 4 bases; junction bases outside the gene matches: 10. This CDR3 has 17 residues. Germline V gene lookup returns CDR1 KGHDR and CDR2 SFDVKD. The DNA for the CDR3 is TGTGCCACCAGTGACCACCCCAGGGGGCGAAGCACCGGGGAGCTGTTTTTT. Translated: CATSDHPRGRSTGELFF.

The chain couples TRBV5-1 to TRBJ2-3; D is uncertain. Trimming removed 0 bases from V and 2 bases from J, with 7 bases in between. This CDR3 has 14 amino acids. CDR1 and CDR2 from the germline V gene are SGHRS and YFSETQ. The CDR3 coding sequence is TGCGCCAGCAGCTTGGGGTCAGTCACAGATACGCAGTATTTT. It translates to CASSLGSVTDTQYF.

The J gene is TRBJ1-1, the V gene TRBV6-2 or TRBV6-3; no firm D call. Trimming left V 6 bases short and J 11 bases short, with 13 bases between. CDR1 is MNHEY, CDR2 SVGEGT, per germline. This CDR3 is built from 11 residues. The CDR3, as DNA: TGTGCCAGCAGCCAGACCCGGGAGGCTTTCTTT. It codes for CASSQTREAFF.

This chain links TRBV21-1 with TRBJ1-2; TRBD1, the table's D call, lacks a check against the DNA. TRBV21-1 is annotated as a pseudogene. This CDR3 has 16 amino acids. CDR3 sequence: CASSLLGTGGNYGYTF. The DNA of the CDR3 is TGTGCCAGCAGCTTATTAGGGACAGGGGGCAACTATGGCTACACCTTC.

The J gene is TRBJ1-1, the V gene TRBV5-1; D not resolved. This CDR3 contains 11 residues. Germline-derived CDR1 and CDR2 are SGHRS and YFSETQ. Trimming shortened V by 7 bases and J by 4 bases, and 8 bases separated the two germline ends. CDR3 sequence (DNA): TGCGCCAGCTCCGGTGGCACTGAAGCTTTCTTT. It translates to CASSGGTEAFF.

V gene TRBV2 combines with J gene TRBJ2-2; maybe TRBD2 (5 bases). The CDR3 totals 16 residues. CDR1 is SNHLY, CDR2 FYNNEI, per germline. Deletions cut 6 bases from V and 2 bases from J, with 16 bases between. CDR3 sequence: CASSLIGSGNTGELFF. The CDR3 DNA is TGTGCCAGCAGCCTAATAGGGTCGGGAAACACCGGGGAGCTGTTTTTT.

The rearrangement uses TRBV28 and TRBJ1-2, with 7 nucleotides matching TRBD1. J was trimmed by 4 bases and V by 6 bases; bases with no gene match: 5. This CDR3 comprises 13 residues. Germline V gene lookup returns CDR1 MDHEN and CDR2 SYDVKM. The CDR3 protein is CASSETGPYGYTF. The CDR3, as DNA: TGTGCCAGCAGCGAGACAGGGCCCTATGGCTACACCTTC.

The chain recombines TRBV2 with TRBJ1-2, with TRBD1 matching over 8 bases. The CDR3 runs to 14 residues. The germline gives CDR1 SNHLY, CDR2 FYNNEI. Trimming took 6 bases from V and 2 from J; bases not matched to a gene: 5. CDR3 residues: CASSPGTGNYGYTF. CDR3 sequence (DNA): TGTGCCAGCAGCCCCGGGACAGGCAACTATGGCTACACCTTC.

This CDR3 is CASSLGGTGGTEAFF. Written as DNA, the CDR3 is TGCGCCAGCAGCTTGGGGGGAACAGGCGGCACTGAAGCTTTCTTT. The V gene is TRBV5-1, the J gene TRBJ1-1, with D tentatively TRBD1 (5 bases). The CDR3 is made up of 15 amino acids. In germline, CDR1 is SGHRS, CDR2 YFSETQ. Trimming took off 0 bases at V and 4 bases at J, with 13 bases between the two ends.

The V call is TRBV7-2, the J call TRBJ2-7; the match to TRBD2 covers 12 bases. Looked up from germline, CDR1 is SGHTA and CDR2 is FQGNSA. CDR3 size: 15 residues. The V and J ends lost 3 bases and 5 bases, in that order; junction bases with no gene match: 5. For the CDR3, the DNA is TGTGCCAGCAGCTTTCTAGCGGGGGGGCAGAACGAGCAGTACTTC. Translation: CASSFLAGGQNEQYF.

The V gene is TRBV6-5, the J gene TRBJ1-2; 7 bases match TRBD1. The V segment lost 6 bases and the J segment 4 bases; nucleotides outside the gene matches: 8. Germline-derived CDR1 and CDR2 are MNHEY and SVGAGI. This CDR3 spans 14 amino acids. The CDR3 DNA follows: TGTGCCAGCAGCCAACTGACAGGGACCTATGGCTACACCTTC. It is translated as CASSQLTGTYGYTF.

The V call is TRBV9, the J call TRBJ2-7, with D maybe TRBD1 (5 bases). Germline CDR1 SGDLS, CDR2 YYNGEE. Trimming cost V 1 base and J 7 bases, with 15 bases left between them. This CDR3 has 14 residues. CDR3 amino acids: CASSVMVGVGEQYF. The CDR3 bases are TGTGCCAGCAGCGTAATGGTAGGGGTGGGGGAGCAGTACTTC.

V is TRBV29-1 and J is TRBJ1-2, with unresolved D. Looked up from germline, CDR1 is SQVTM and CDR2 is ANQGSEA. The CDR3 sequence is 13 residues long. V dropped 3 bases and J dropped 4 bases, with 12 bases sitting between them. CDR3 sequence reads: CSVESPQTYGYTF. The CDR3 DNA sequence: TGCAGCGTTGAGTCCCCACAGACCTATGGCTACACCTTC.

The V call is TRBV18, the J call TRBJ2-1; no clear D. The CDR3 has 13 residues. V lost 5 bases and J lost 4, with 9 bases in between. CDR1 and CDR2 from the germline V gene are KGHSH and LQKENI. The CDR3 region is CASSTARYNEQFF. DNA for the CDR3: TGTGCCAGCTCAACAGCCCGATACAATGAGCAGTTCTTC.

V usage is TRBV2 and J usage is TRBJ1-6; TRBD1 matches 9 bases. Unmatched junction bases numbered 14, after V lost 8 bases and J lost 9 bases. The CDR3 extends over 16 amino acids. CDR1 SNHLY and CDR2 FYNNEI come from the germline V gene. CDR3 DNA: TGTGCCAGCGGGGCCTGGGGACAGGGTATCGGTTCACCCCTCCACTTT. Encoded protein: CASGAWGQGIGSPLHF.

V and J are TRBV7-8 and TRBJ2-1; 12 positions agree with TRBD2. The germline V gene has CDR1 SGHVS and CDR2 FQNEAQ. The trim removed 1 base at V and 9 bases at J, leaving 10 bases unmatched. The CDR3 runs 17 residues. CDR3 residues: CASSLDRGLAGGPEQFF. The CDR3 coding sequence is TGTGCCAGCAGCTTAGATCGTGGGCTAGCGGGGGGGCCTGAGCAGTTCTTC.

The chain recombines TRBV7-5 with TRBJ2-1; TRBD2 is the table's D call and was not checked against the DNA. TRBV7-5 is an annotated pseudogene. CDR3 size: 15 residues. CDR3 in amino acids: CARSFLAGGPCEQFF. The CDR3 DNA sequence: TGTGCCAGAAGCTTTCTAGCGGGGGGGCCTTGTGAGCAGTTCTTC.

This clone was seen more than once but under ten times. The V call is TRBV2, the J call TRBJ2-2, with 10 nucleotides matching TRBD1. Germline V lookup: CDR1 SNHLY, CDR2 FYNNEI. J gave up 6 bases and V 6 bases, and 7 bases lay outside the gene matches. The CDR3 contains 15 residues. The CDR3 loop reads CASRAGTGVPGELFF. The DNA for the CDR3 is TGTGCCAGCAGGGCTGGGACAGGGGTGCCCGGGGAGCTGTTTTTT.

This CDR3 is CASSPLSGVTEAFF. CDR3 DNA: TGTGCCAGCTCACCACTTTCAGGGGTTACTGAAGCTTTCTTT. The chain uses TRBV18 and TRBJ1-1; possible D gene TRBD1, 6 bases. V shed 1 base and J shed 5 bases, with 11 bases lying between them. Germline V gives CDR1 KGHSH, CDR2 LQKENI. The CDR3 loop spans 14 amino acids.

The chain links TRBV6-1 to TRBJ2-5; D perhaps matches TRBD2 (5 bases). CDR1 and CDR2 (germline): MNHNS, SASEGT. CDR3 length equals 14 residues. Trimming stripped 2 bases from V and 5 bases from J, with 12 bases between. The CDR3 loop is CASSERWRSETQYF. Written as DNA, the CDR3 is TGTGCCAGCAGTGAACGGTGGAGGTCCGAGACCCAGTACTTC.

CDR3 residues: CASSTHPGGNSPLHF. CDR3 in DNA: TGTGCCAGCAGCACCCACCCAGGGGGAAATTCACCCCTCCACTTT. The chain couples TRBV14 to TRBJ1-6, with 7 bases aligning to TRBD1. The CDR3 is 15 residues long. The junction had 8 bases not matched to a gene; V was cut back by 5 bases and J by 7 bases. CDR1 is SGHDN, CDR2 FVKESK, per germline.

V and J are TRBV16 and TRBJ1-4; 10 nucleotides line up with TRBD1. The germline CDR1 and CDR2 sequences are KGHSY and FQNENV. This CDR3 comprises 15 residues. Unmatched junction bases numbered 6, after V lost 3 bases and J lost 8 bases. Here the CDR3 DNA reads TGTGCCAGCAGCCAGAGGGACAGGGGATACGAAAAACTGTTTTTT. Protein sequence: CASSQRDRGYEKLFF.

The gene calls are TRBV19 and TRBJ1-1; tentative D call: TRBD1 (5 bases). Trimming took 6 bases from V and 1 from J, leaving 15 bases between them. The germline V gene has CDR1 LNHDA and CDR2 SQIVND (reference sequence). There are 15 residues in the CDR3. The CDR3 bases are TGTGCCAGTAGCCACCCAGGGAACGCGAACACTGAAGCTTTCTTT. Encoded protein: CASSHPGNANTEAFF.

This chain connects TRBV6-5 to TRBJ1-1; D possibly corresponds to TRBD1 (5 bases). CDR3 length: 15 residues. Germline-derived CDR1 and CDR2 are MNHEY and SVGAGI. Trimming pared 0 bases from V and 3 bases from J, leaving 11 bases between. CDR3 sequence reads: CASSYSHRGDTEAFF. CDR3 DNA: TGTGCCAGCAGTTACTCCCACCGGGGGGACACTGAAGCTTTCTTT.

The chain uses TRBV18 and TRBJ2-5; tentative D call: TRBD2 (5 bases). This CDR3 has 13 amino acids. Germline loops: CDR1 KGHSH, CDR2 LQKENI. Trimming took off 6 bases at V and 0 bases at J, with 8 bases between the two ends. This CDR3 is CASSSDYQETQYF. The CDR3 DNA reads as TGTGCCAGCTCTTCGGACTACCAAGAGACCCAGTACTTC.

The chain employs TRBV27 and TRBJ1-5; the match to TRBD1 covers 11 bases. The CDR3 covers 14 residues. Germline V gene sequence: CDR1 MNHEY, CDR2 SMNVEV (reference sequence). V gave up 7 bases and J gave up 6 bases; unmatched junction bases: 5. The chain's CDR3 is CASKGQGEGQPQHF. CDR3 coding DNA: TGTGCCAGCAAGGGACAGGGGGAGGGTCAGCCCCAGCATTTT.

This chain uses TRBV14 with TRBJ2-7, with TRBD1 as a possible D gene (5 bases). Germline CDR1 reads SGHDN; CDR2 reads FVKESK. Trimming cost V 0 bases and J 3 bases, with 6 bases left between them. The length of the CDR3 is 13 residues. CDR3 sequence reads: CASSQDRVYEQYF. CDR3 DNA sequence: TGTGCCAGCAGCCAAGACAGGGTCTACGAGCAGTACTTC. Together with reference TRBV14 and TRBJ2-7, the CDR3 gives the full variable domain: EAGVTQFPSHSVIEKGQTVTLRCDPISGHDNLYWYRRVMGKEIKFLLHFVKESKQDESGMPNNRFLAERTGGTYSTLKVQPAELEDSGVYFCASSQDRVYEQYFGPGTRLTVT.

The chain links TRBV9 to TRBJ1-6; TRBD1 aligns across 7 bases. V trimming: 0 bases; J trimming: 9 bases; junction bases outside the gene matches: 6. This CDR3 is built from 15 residues. Germline V gene sequence: CDR1 SGDLS, CDR2 YYNGEE. In DNA, the CDR3 is TGTGCCAGCAGCGTAGGAGGGGGCGGTACTTCACCCCTCCACTTT. Protein sequence: CASSVGGGGTSPLHF.